The text below deals with one TCR beta chain. Antigen: not known. RNA in amounts of about 0.45 to 1 ug was reverse transcribed with random hexamers. Via MiXCR, TCRdb re-called the immunoSEQ multiplex PCR reads, giving one row per CDR3 protein. Seen here are roughly 200,000 distinct CDR3 sequences, under 95% observed once, and the top ten hold around 0.1%. These data belong to a study of CD8 T cells in Susac syndrome. Controls were drawn from healthy donors and were matched for age and sex. The germline gives CDR1 SGDLS, CDR2 YYNGEE. V gave up 0 bases and J gave up 3 bases; unmatched junction bases: 6. This CDR3 spans 18 amino acids. Overall study results and limits: As the study acknowledged, the number of individuals who were part of its TCR sequencing and HLA analysis was relatively small.

Sample: CD4+ T cells from PBMCs. The chain is built from TRBV9 and TRBJ2-2; TRBD2 matches at 12 bases. The TCR was taken from a human donor in good health. The CDR3 is CASSVGLAGGPDTGELFF. DNA for the CDR3: TGTGCCAGCAGCGTAGGGCTAGCGGGGGGGCCGGACACCGGGGAGCTGTTTTTT.